This T cell receptor (beta chain) comes out of a study of T-cell memory formation after mild COVID-19 (dated by TCRdb to the early 2020s). Notes on the research overall: TCR sequence clusters from the two donors were found to be largely donor specific. In a couple of donors, T-cell clones that expanded and contracted after mild COVID-19 were followed by sequencing TCRalpha and TCRbeta repertoires longitudinally. The cohort was made up of two young adult volunteers, one female and one male, who were previously healthy.

The listed sequencing device is Illumina NovaSeq 6000. Using 5'RACE with constant-segment primers, TCRalpha and TCRbeta cDNA libraries were constructed, with sample barcodes and unique molecular identifiers added in the process. Trizol reagent was used to extract RNA from every sample. The libraries were amplified in two PCR steps, and the second step added a second sample barcode and Illumina TruSeq adapters. Sequencing of libraries was performed on an Illumina NovaSeq with 2 x 150 bp paired-end reads. The published analysis was carried out like this. The reads were demultiplexed and collapsed into UMI-guided consensus sequences using migec v1.2.7. Using mixcr v2.1.11, UMI consensuses were aligned to TRA and TRB V and J templates and then assembled into clonotypes. Clonotypes were classified as expanded or contracted when called significant by both edgeR and NoisET, with noise models trained on biological replicates. edgeR calls used a false discovery rate-adjusted p below 0.01 and a log2 fold-change threshold of 1. As an exploratory analysis of dynamics, max-normalized trajectories of the 1000 most abundant clonotypes were examined by PCA with hierarchical clustering. Separately sequenced CD4+ and CD8+ repertoires were used to assign the CD4 or CD8 phenotype of responding clones. TCRdb reprocessing: public reads trimmed at Q25 with fastp, clones called with MiXCR, in-frame beta chains kept. Identical CDR3 proteins give one entry, which carries the most common genes and DNA. Clone size and V and J calls follow TCRdb, not the original study. For this sample the table gives around 340,000 distinct CDR3 sequences, of which 12% to 15% were detected only once. The leading ten clones occupy around a fifth of the sample.

Ficoll-Paque density gradient centrifugation was the method used to isolate PBMCs. Overall study outcomes, separate from this receptor: Contracting CD4+ clones were found mainly in CM and EM memory subsets, while CD8+ clones were enriched in EMRA. From day 15 to 85, contracting clones showed balanced CD4/CD8 phenotypes, whereas a second wave of clones that expanded from day 15 to 37 leaned towards CD4+. Some responding clones were found in pre-infection memory, which suggests that pre-existing cross-reactive memory T cells took part in the SARS-CoV-2 response. The study covered only two mild cases, and larger cohorts including severe cases with pre-infection samples were considered necessary. SARS-CoV-2 specificity of the second-wave clones peaking on day 37 was not confirmed.

Compared with germline, V lacks 0 bases and J lacks 4 bases; bases without a gene match: 7. The germline V gene supplies CDR1 LGHNA and CDR2 YSLEER. Taken from cysteine to phenylalanine, the CDR3 has 16 residues. Of the read, only the CDR3 DNA is kept; its 48 bases are in frame from base 1. The table lists this clonotype with a few counts. Its antigen has not been determined. Base qualities are not recorded, but no much larger clone differs from it by a single base. The chain uses TRBV4-3 and TRBJ2-3; 7 junctional bases match TRBD2. The sequenced sample was PBMCs or a T cell subset sorted from them (not recorded which). This TCR derives from a young man who had mild COVID-19 (a few samples of this study predate the infection). The sample titles of this study are shuffled in the database, so cell type and time point are left out; the donor was told from shared clones. The CDR3 is CASSQETGGNADTQYF. The sequence in DNA is TGCGCCAGCAGCCAAGAGACCGGGGGGAACGCAGATACGCAGTATTTT.